These T cell receptor beta chains were read from a single sample in a study of control samples from healthy donors and cancer patients. Assay used: immunoSEQ multiplex PCR; TCRdb lists only in-frame clones, some missing. This table has some 120,000 clones, about 88% appearing once. Input material: blood. The receptor set was obtained from a man in his fifties or sixties in good health. Each CDR3 is given with its conserved first and last residue. D genes are given only for firm matches. Size is omitted from some rows. Given values are once, few, many or a class for expanded clones.

TRBJ2-5 - TRBV5-4 TRBD1 CASSLSGGETQYF TGTGCCAGCAGCTTGTCAGGGGGAGAGACCCAGTACTTC
TRBJ1-3 - TRBV7-9 - CASSVQVAGNTIYF TGTGCCAGCAGCGTACAGGTTGCTGGAAACACCATATATTTT
TRBJ2-1 - TRBV19 - CASSTRGRPSYNEQFF TGTGCCAGTAGTACCCGGGGCCGACCTTCCTACAATGAGCAGTTCTTC
TRBJ1-6 - TRBV5-4 - CASSLYTGSSPLHF TGTGCCAGCAGCTTGTACACTGGCTCGTCGCCCCTCCACTTT
TRBJ2-7 - TRBV3-1/TRBV3-2 - CASSLGLAGYSYEQYF TGTGCCAGCAGCCTGGGACTGGCGGGGTACTCCTACGAGCAGTACTTC
TRBJ2-7 - TRBV18 - CASSPQASYEQYF TGTGCCAGCTCACCACAGGCATCCTACGAGCAGTACTTC
TRBJ2-5 - TRBV5-1 - CASSWYTAEETQYF TGCGCCAGCAGCTGGTACACGGCCGAAGAGACCCAGTACTTC
TRBJ1-6 - TRBV19 - CASSPVGGNSYNSPLHF TGTGCCAGTAGCCCTGTCGGCGGGAACTCCTATAATTCACCCCTCCACTTT
TRBJ2-2 - TRBV25-1 TRBD1 CASLPRTGGAGELFF TGTGCCAGCCTTCCCCGGACAGGGGGCGCCGGGGAGCTGTTTTTT
TRBJ1-4 - TRBV6-5 - CASKNNEKLFF TGTGCCAGCAAGAACAATGAAAAACTGTTTTTT
TRBJ2-3 - TRBV5-6 - CASSFVPGWDTQYF TGTGCCAGCAGTTTCGTACCCGGCTGGGATACGCAGTATTTT
TRBJ1-2 - TRBV6-5 TRBD1 CASLGTGRNYGYTF TGTGCCAGCTTAGGGACAGGTCGAAACTATGGCTACACCTTC
TRBJ2-7 - TRBV29-1 TRBD1 CSVEGGIGQGAYEQYF TGCAGCGTTGAAGGAGGTATTGGGCAGGGGGCCTACGAGCAGTACTTC
TRBJ1-5 - TRBV7-2 - CASSLVRQGNQPQHF TGTGCCAGCAGCTTAGTTAGGCAGGGAAATCAGCCCCAGCATTTT
TRBJ2-2 - TRBV12-3/TRBV12-4 - CASSLALQVELFF TGTGCCAGCAGTTTAGCGCTGCAAGTTGAGCTGTTTTTT
TRBJ2-2 - TRBV5-1 - CASSPGSSVGELFF TGCGCCAGCAGCCCAGGCTCATCGGTCGGGGAGCTGTTTTTT
TRBJ1-1 - TRBV6-6 - CASNRPPNTEAFF TGTGCCAGCAACCGCCCTCCAAACACTGAAGCTTTCTTT
TRBJ2-5 - TRBV12-3/TRBV12-4 TRBD2 CASSWGGQETQYF TGTGCCAGCAGTTGGGGGGGCCAAGAGACCCAGTACTTC
TRBJ1-5 - TRBV6-1 - CASSEVRVSNQPQHF TGTGCCAGCAGTGAAGTCAGGGTGAGCAATCAGCCCCAGCATTTT
TRBJ2-7 once TRBV6-5 TRBD1 CASKTGGLEQYF TGTGCCAGCAAGACAGGGGGTCTCGAGCAGTACTTC
TRBJ1-6 - TRBV5-1 - CASSWGASQLYNSPLHF TGCGCCAGCAGCTGGGGGGCGAGTCAGCTCTATAATTCACCCCTCCACTTT
TRBJ2-5 - TRBV12-1 - CASTALLRPRTSTKTQYF TGTGCCAGCACCGCTTTGCTTCGTCCGCGGACTAGCACAAAGACCCAGTACTTC
TRBJ2-3 once TRBV11-2 - CASSLISADTQYF TGTGCCAGCAGCTTAATAAGTGCAGATACGCAGTATTTT